A single sample is the source of the 19 T cell receptor beta chains below, sequenced in a study of T cells in localized non-small cell lung cancer. Repertoires were generated with immunoSEQ multiplex PCR, while TCRdb's copy carries only in-frame clones and drops some. The sample gives 25,000 to 30,000 clones, less than 95% of which show up once; roughly 27% is in the top ten. Source: peripheral blood, taken before any cancer treatment. These receptor sequences come from a female donor older than 55 with stage I lung adenocarcinoma.

DNA for the CDR3: TGTGCCAGCAGCGTAGCCCTGGGAGAGGCCCAAGAGACCCAGTACTTC. Protein product: CASSVALGEAQETQYF. The chain is built from TRBV9 and TRBJ2-5; perhaps TRBD2 as D (5 bases). Trimming shortened V by 0 bases and J by 1 base, and 13 bases separated the two germline ends. Germline V gene lookup returns CDR1 SGDLS and CDR2 YYNGEE. This CDR3 spans 16 amino acids.

This clone was seen once. V is TRBV30 and J is TRBJ1-1; D remains ambiguous. CDR3 length: 12 residues. Germline V gene lookup returns CDR1 GTSNPN and CDR2 SVGIG (reference sequence). Between the trimmed V and J ends, which lost 4 bases and 4 bases, there was a span of 10 bases. CDR3 coding DNA: TGTGCCTGGATGAGGGATTCCACTGAAGCTTTCTTT. Protein: CAWMRDSTEAFF.

The V gene is TRBV29-1, the J gene TRBJ2-6; D gene unclear. Germline CDR1 SQVTM, CDR2 ANQGSEA. Trimming pared 4 bases from V and 0 bases from J, leaving 7 bases between. CDR3 size: 14 residues. The CDR3 is CSVGLGSGANVLTF. The CDR3 DNA sequence: TGCAGCGTTGGACTGGGCTCTGGGGCCAACGTCCTGACTTTC.

The chain links TRBV7-6 to TRBJ1-3; D may be TRBD1 (6 bases). The germline V gene has CDR1 SGHVS and CDR2 FNYEAQ. V was trimmed by 1 base and J by 0 bases, leaving 16 bases between them. CDR3 length equals 18 residues. The CDR3 here is CASSLGIGQSRSGNTIYF. Written as DNA, the CDR3 is TGTGCCAGCAGCTTAGGAATTGGACAGTCCCGCTCTGGAAACACCATATATTTT.

The chain carries TRBV9 and TRBJ1-2; 10 bases match TRBD1. The length of the CDR3 is 16 residues. J was trimmed by 6 bases and V by 5 bases; bases with no gene match: 13. CDR1 SGDLS and CDR2 YYNGEE come from the germline V gene. The CDR3 DNA reads as TGTGCCAGCAGTCAATCGTGGGGGACAGGGGATAATGGCTACACCTTC. Residues: CASSQSWGTGDNGYTF.

This chain connects TRBV28 to TRBJ1-1; D is undetermined. Germline assignment: CDR1 MDHEN and CDR2 SYDVKM. Trimming removed 2 bases from V and 1 base from J, with 11 bases in between. The CDR3 length is 15 residues. The CDR3 sequence is CASSLADTTNTEAFF. The CDR3 coding sequence is TGTGCCAGCAGTTTAGCCGACACCACGAACACTGAAGCTTTCTTT.

The CDR3 loop is CASSLRGSNQPQHF. Written as DNA, the CDR3 is TGTGCCAGCAGTTTACGGGGTAGCAATCAGCCCCAGCATTTT. The rearrangement uses TRBV27 and TRBJ1-5; D gene uncertain. The CDR3 consists of 14 residues. The germline V gene has CDR1 MNHEY and CDR2 SMNVEV (reference sequence). V shed 2 bases and J shed 0 bases, with 5 bases lying between them.

The chain combines TRBV11-3 with TRBJ2-1; possible D gene TRBD2, 6 bases. Between the trimmed V and J ends, which lost 6 bases and 5 bases, there was a span of 14 bases. The CDR3 loop spans 14 amino acids. The germline V gene encodes CDR1 SGHNT and CDR2 YENEEA. In nucleotides, the CDR3 is TGTGCCAGCAGTGGGGGGAACAGCAACAATGAGCAGTTCTTC. Protein sequence: CASSGGNSNNEQFF.

The rearrangement links TRBV10-3 to TRBJ2-1, with 7 bases aligning to TRBD2. V dropped 8 bases and J dropped 0; count of bases not matched to a gene: 10. Germline loops: CDR1 ENHRY, CDR2 SYGVKD. The CDR3 runs to 16 residues. The CDR3 sequence: CAIDGSGKGSYNEQFF. The CDR3 DNA reads as TGTGCCATCGATGGCAGCGGGAAGGGCTCCTACAATGAGCAGTTCTTC.

The rearrangement uses TRBV12-5 and TRBJ2-5; D is possibly TRBD1 or TRBD2 (5 bases each). Trimming pared 2 bases from V and 2 bases from J, leaving 6 bases between. The length of the CDR3 is 13 residues. Germline loops: CDR1 LGHNT, CDR2 FRNRAP. CDR3 sequence: CASGLWGQETQYF. The CDR3 nucleotides read TGTGCTAGTGGTTTGTGGGGGCAAGAGACCCAGTACTTC.

The V and J genes are TRBV28 and TRBJ2-3; D not resolved. The V gene lost 4 bases and the J gene lost 4 bases, with 9 bases spanning the gap. The germline gives CDR1 MDHEN, CDR2 SYDVKM. This CDR3 has 13 residues. The CDR3 protein is CASSSFFPDTQYF. In nucleotides, the CDR3 is TGTGCCAGCAGTTCGTTTTTTCCAGATACGCAGTATTTT. The full variable domain, with the rest looked up from reference TRBV28 and TRBJ2-3, is DVKVTQSSRYLVKRTGEKVFLECVQDMDHENMFWYRQDPGLGLRLIYFSYDVKMKEKGDIPEGYSVSREKKERFSLILESASTNQTSMYLCASSSFFPDTQYFGPGTRLTVL.

The V call is TRBV11-2, the J call TRBJ2-5; TRBD2 matches at 12 bases. The CDR3 length is 15 residues. Per the germline V gene, CDR1 is SGHAT and CDR2 is FQNNGV. With V trimmed by 6 bases and J by 5 bases, 7 bases remained unmatched. CDR3 DNA sequence: TGTGCCAGCAGTGTGACTAGCGGGAGTCCCGAGACCCAGTACTTC. This sequence encodes CASSVTSGSPETQYF. The variable domain in full, completed from reference TRBV11-2 and TRBJ2-5, reads EAGVAQSPRYKIIEKRQSVAFWCNPISGHATLYWYQQILGQGPKLLIQFQNNGVVDDSQLPKDRFSAERLKGVDSTLKIQPAKLEDSAVYLCASSVTSGSPETQYFGPGTRLLVL.

V is TRBV6-5 and J is TRBJ2-1; 12 bases match TRBD2. V trimming: 0 bases; J trimming: 9 bases; junction bases outside the gene matches: 6. The CDR3 has 16 amino acids. Germline V gives CDR1 MNHEY, CDR2 SVGAGI. The CDR3 region is CASSYSKTSGGIEQFF. In DNA form, the CDR3 reads TGTGCCAGCAGTTACTCTAAGACTAGCGGGGGAATTGAGCAGTTCTTC.

The chain combines TRBV6-6 with TRBJ2-7; D may be TRBD2 (7 bases). Deletions cut 5 bases from V and 8 bases from J, with 19 bases between. The germline CDR1 and CDR2 sequences are MNHNY and SVGAGI (reference sequence). There are 14 residues in the CDR3. This CDR3 reads CASSHTGGEVKQYF. In nucleotides, the CDR3 is TGTGCCAGCAGTCACACGGGGGGCGAGGTAAAGCAGTACTTC.

This CDR3 reads CASSYFGDGYTF. CDR3 in DNA: TGTGCCAGCAGTTACTTCGGGGATGGCTACACCTTC. The rearrangement joins TRBV6-5 to TRBJ1-2, with D unresolved. The CDR3 has 12 amino acids. V was cut by 1 base and J by 6 bases, with 6 bases left in between. Germline V gene data show CDR1 as MNHEY and CDR2 as SVGAGI.

This clone was detected only once. The chain couples TRBV11-2 to TRBJ1-2; D gene uncertain. Germline CDR1 reads SGHAT; CDR2 reads FQNNGV. Between the trimmed V and J ends, which lost 4 bases and 6 bases, there was a span of 15 bases. This CDR3 has 14 residues. DNA for the CDR3: TGTGCCAGCAGCTCTCCGGGTCCACCCCATGGCTACACCTTC. Amino acids: CASSSPGPPHGYTF.

J is TRBJ2-2 and V is TRBV5-1, with 7 bases identical to TRBD1. Unmatched junction bases numbered 9, after V lost 1 base and J lost 6 bases. Germline CDR1 SGHRS, CDR2 YFSETQ. The CDR3 runs to 16 residues. The CDR3 bases are TGCGCCAGCAGCTTGTTCCCACAGGGGCCCGCCGGGGAGCTGTTTTTT. Amino acids: CASSLFPQGPAGELFF.

The gene calls are TRBV6-5 and TRBJ1-2; tentative D call: TRBD1 (5 bases). The CDR3 sequence is 15 residues long. V was pared by 0 bases and J by 5 bases, with 13 bases between. Germline V gene data show CDR1 as MNHEY and CDR2 as SVGAGI. The CDR3 bases are TGTGCCAGCAGTTACTCCCCTCGACAGACTTATGGCTACACCTTC. This sequence encodes CASSYSPRQTYGYTF.

The genes are TRBV2 and TRBJ1-2; D call uncertain. The CDR3 has 12 amino acids. The V gene lost 2 bases and the J gene lost 4 bases, with 5 bases spanning the gap. CDR1 and CDR2 (germline): SNHLY, FYNNEI. CDR3 nucleotides: TGTGCCAGCAGTGAACGGTCCTATGGCTACACCTTC. Translation gives CASSERSYGYTF.